These 22 T cell receptor beta chains came from one sample sequenced in a study of shared clonotypes between healthy human individuals (dated by TCRdb to the early 2020s). Library method: the immunoSEQ multiplex PCR assay. TCRdb's version of the immuneACCESS table is confined to in-frame rearrangements and falls short of the full clone set. An unresolved V gene accounts for under half of the shortfall where checked; the remainder is of unknown origin. The sample table shows over 2,000,000 clones, and over 85% are seen once. The ten most abundant clones make up 1.5% to 2% of the sample. CD8 naive samples were obtained by positive selection for CCR7 among CD45RO-negative cells, yielding a CD45RA+CCR7+ population from which TemRA cells were excluded. The specimen was naive CD8+ T cells from PBMCs. The meaning of the sample's cell subset or site label: CD45RA+CCR7+. The origin of the receptors is a man between 18 and 29 years old in good health. Some clones in this sample may be carry-over from other donors' samples.

This rearrangement joins TRBV9 to TRBJ1-2; D not certain. The V end was cut by 9 bases, the J end by 4 bases, with 16 bases between. This CDR3 comprises 13 residues. Per germline, CDR1 SGDLS and CDR2 YYNGEE. The CDR3 here is CAILGRLIYGYTF. DNA of the CDR3: TGTGCCATCCTAGGGAGGCTGATCTATGGCTACACCTTC.

The chain uses TRBV28 and TRBJ2-6, with D possibly called TRBD1 or TRBD2 (5 bases each). CDR1 MDHEN and CDR2 SYDVKM come from the germline V gene. The V end was cut by 8 bases, the J end by 0 bases, with 29 bases between. The CDR3 covers 21 residues. The CDR3 DNA reads TGTGCCAGCGGATCGAACACCGGCAGGGAAGCGGTGGGCTCTGGGGCCAACGTCCTGACTTTC. Translation: CASGSNTGREAVGSGANVLTF. Complete variable domain (other parts from reference TRBV28 and TRBJ2-6): DVKVTQSSRYLVKRTGEKVFLECVQDMDHENMFWYRQDPGLGLRLIYFSYDVKMKEKGDIPEGYSVSREKKERFSLILESASTNQTSMYLCASGSNTGREAVGSGANVLTFGAGSRLTVL.

The J gene is TRBJ2-7, the V gene TRBV27; TRBD1 or TRBD2 may be the D gene (6 bases each). The CDR3 has 15 residues. V was shortened by 3 bases and J by 7 bases, with 19 bases between the two germline ends. CDR1 and CDR2 (germline): MNHEY, SMNVEV (reference sequence). The CDR3 sequence: CASSLGAGTGREQYF. Written as DNA, the CDR3 is TGTGCCAGCAGTTTGGGGGCGGGGACTGGGAGGGAGCAGTACTTC.

V gene TRBV27 combines with J gene TRBJ2-2; no clear D. V was cut by 8 bases and J by 8 bases, with 12 bases left in between. The CDR3 is 12 residues long. Germline V lookup: CDR1 MNHEY, CDR2 SMNVEV (reference sequence). This CDR3 is CASSVLGGELFF. DNA for the CDR3: TGTGCCAGCTCTGTGCTGGGGGGGGAGCTGTTTTTT.

The chain uses TRBV9 and TRBJ2-7; D call uncertain. CDR1 SGDLS and CDR2 YYNGEE come from the germline V gene. The CDR3 contains 16 residues. Trimming took 3 bases from V and 2 from J, leaving 18 bases between them. In DNA, the CDR3 is TGTGCCAGCAGCGCGCAACCTGACACTGGGGCCTACGAGCAGTACTTC. Encoded protein: CASSAQPDTGAYEQYF.

The gene calls are TRBV7-9 and TRBJ1-3; 7 bases fit TRBD1. The CDR3 has 14 amino acids. The V and J ends lost 8 bases and 2 bases, in that order; junction bases with no gene match: 6. CDR1 and CDR2 from the germline V gene are SEHNR and FQNEAQ (reference sequence). The CDR3 loop is CASRGGQAGNTIYF. In DNA, the CDR3 is TGTGCCAGCCGGGGTGGACAGGCTGGAAACACCATATATTTT.

For the CDR3, the DNA is TGTGCCAGCAGCTCCGGACAGATCCCCACCGGGGAGCTGTTTTTT. Residues: CASSSGQIPTGELFF. The chain is built from TRBV7-9 and TRBJ2-2; tentative D call: TRBD1 (6 bases). The V gene lost 4 bases and the J gene lost 4 bases, with 13 bases spanning the gap. Germline V lookup: CDR1 SEHNR, CDR2 FQNEAQ (reference sequence). The CDR3 is 15 amino acids.

The genes are TRBV5-1 and TRBJ2-4; D is possibly TRBD1 (6 bases). CDR1 is SGHRS, CDR2 YFSETQ, per germline. This CDR3 spans 16 amino acids. The V end lost 3 bases, the J end lost 9 bases, and 22 bases lay between the germline ends. CDR3 loop: CASSSLQGRERGIQYF. The CDR3 region has the DNA TGCGCCAGCAGCTCATTACAGGGCCGTGAAAGGGGCATTCAGTACTTC. The full variable domain, with the rest looked up from reference TRBV5-1 and TRBJ2-4, is KAGVTQTPRYLIKTRGQQVTLSCSPISGHRSVSWYQQTPGQGLQFLFEYFSETQRNKGNFPGRFSGRQFSNSRSEMNVSTLELGDSALYLCASSSLQGRERGIQYFGAGTRLSVL.

V is TRBV4-2 and J is TRBJ1-5; D remains ambiguous. V gave up 1 base and J gave up 2 bases, with 12 bases separating them. The CDR3 loop spans 16 amino acids. Germline lookup yields CDR1 LGHNA and CDR2 YNFKEQ. Here the CDR3 reads CASSQGANGGNQPQHF. DNA for the CDR3: TGTGCCAGCAGCCAAGGTGCAAACGGGGGCAATCAGCCCCAGCATTTT.

This clone showed up just once. The chain carries TRBV27 and TRBJ2-1, with TRBD2 identical over 8 bases. This CDR3 spans 17 amino acids. CDR1 is MNHEY and CDR2 is SMNVEV in the germline V gene (reference sequence). With V trimmed by 0 bases and J by 9 bases, 13 bases remained unmatched. The CDR3 nucleotides are TGTGCCAGCAGTTTATCGTTTGGGACGGGAGGGCCTCTTGAGCAGTTCTTC. Translation: CASSLSFGTGGPLEQFF.

The chain couples TRBV7-2 to TRBJ2-1; 14 bases map to TRBD2. Per germline, CDR1 SGHTA and CDR2 FQGNSA. The trim removed 5 bases at V and 4 bases at J, leaving 7 bases unmatched. This CDR3 has 17 amino acids. CDR3 sequence (DNA): TGTGCCAGCAGCCCTCCGGGACTAGCGGGAGTATACAATGAGCAGTTCTTC. Translation gives CASSPPGLAGVYNEQFF.

With regard to this clone: The germline gene is not matched at one end of the junction; a read error may be the cause. This chain links TRBV5-1 with TRBJ2-7; TRBD2 might be the D (5 bases). Looked up from germline, CDR1 is SGHRS and CDR2 is YFSETQ. This CDR3 spans 13 amino acids. As DNA, the CDR3 is TGCGCCAGCAGCTTGTTCACGGGAAGCGAGTCTAACTTC. It specifies CASSLFTGSESNF.

In regard to this clone: Different DNA sequences within this sample yield the same CDR3. This rearrangement joins TRBV4-1 to TRBJ2-7; D is unresolved. The CDR3 contains 15 residues. Germline V lookup: CDR1 MGHRA, CDR2 YSYEKL. Deletions cut 0 bases from V and 0 bases from J, with 9 bases between. The CDR3 DNA sequence: TGCGCCAGCAGCCAAGATCCGGATAGCTCCTACGAGCAGTACTTC. It translates to CASSQDPDSSYEQYF.

This clone appeared once. The chain's CDR3 is CAISERNENGYTF. In DNA, the CDR3 is TGTGCCATCAGTGAAAGGAATGAGAATGGCTACACCTTC. The genes are TRBV10-3 and TRBJ1-2; no definite D call. The CDR3 runs 13 residues. Trimming took 3 bases from V and 6 from J, leaving 11 bases between them. Germline CDR1 is ENHRY and CDR2 is SYGVKD.

V gene TRBV4-1 combines with J gene TRBJ2-1; 10 nucleotides align to TRBD1. Germline lookup yields CDR1 MGHRA and CDR2 YSYEKL. The CDR3 runs to 15 residues. The ends lost 1 base at V and 5 bases at J; junction bases unmatched: 2. The CDR3 nucleotides are TGCGCCAGCAGCCAAGTCGGACAGGGGGACAATGAGCAGTTCTTC. Its protein is CASSQVGQGDNEQFF.

The V and J genes are TRBV15 and TRBJ2-2, with D unresolved. This CDR3 has 17 amino acids. The V and J ends lost 0 bases and 3 bases respectively, with 14 bases between them. Looked up from germline, CDR1 is LNHNV and CDR2 is YYDKDF (reference sequence). CDR3: CATSRDAVSKYTGELFF. Here the CDR3 DNA reads TGTGCCACCAGCAGAGATGCCGTATCGAAATACACCGGGGAGCTGTTTTTT.

The rearrangement joins TRBV6-1 to TRBJ2-7, with D hard to call. V was cut by 6 bases and J by 2 bases, with 14 bases left in between. Germline V gene lookup returns CDR1 MNHNS and CDR2 SASEGT. The CDR3 loop spans 14 amino acids. The CDR3 DNA reads as TGTGCCAGCAGCTACAGCGAGCCTACCTACGAGCAGTACTTC. This encodes CASSYSEPTYEQYF.

The V call is TRBV6-5, the J call TRBJ2-7; a possible D gene is TRBD1 (5 bases). V lost 4 bases to trimming and J lost 4 bases, with 20 bases between them. The germline V gene has CDR1 MNHEY and CDR2 SVGAGI. CDR3 length equals 16 residues. The CDR3: CASSSLRQSRQYEQYF. The CDR3 nucleotides read TGTGCCAGCAGTTCTTTACGACAGTCTAGACAGTACGAGCAGTACTTC.

V gene TRBV27 combines with J gene TRBJ1-2; D is perhaps TRBD1 (5 bases). V lost 6 bases to trimming and J lost 8 bases, with 13 bases between them. In germline, CDR1 is MNHEY, CDR2 SMNVEV (reference sequence). The CDR3 extends over 12 amino acids. CDR3 in DNA: TGTGCCAGCAGCCCAGGGAATCGCGGCTACACCTTC. It encodes CASSPGNRGYTF.

The J gene is TRBJ1-4, the V gene TRBV14; 7 bases are shared with TRBD1. V was pared by 0 bases and J by 4 bases, with 5 bases of the junction left unmatched. The germline V gene has CDR1 SGHDN and CDR2 FVKESK. CDR3 length: 16 amino acids. This CDR3 reads CASSQERTGSNEKLFF. As DNA, the CDR3 is TGTGCCAGCAGCCAAGAGCGGACAGGCAGTAATGAAAAACTGTTTTTT.

V usage is TRBV30 and J usage is TRBJ1-2; the D is unclear. Germline V lookup: CDR1 GTSNPN, CDR2 SVGIG (reference sequence). V was cut by 0 bases and J by 13 bases, with 15 bases left in between. The CDR3 runs 12 residues. The CDR3 coding sequence is TGTGCCTGGAGTGTCGGGATACAAGGAACCACCTTC. This translates into CAWSVGIQGTTF.

V gene TRBV14 combines with J gene TRBJ2-1; 15 nucleotides line up with TRBD2. The germline V gene encodes CDR1 SGHDN and CDR2 FVKESK. The CDR3 spans 21 residues. V trimming: 0 bases; J trimming: 0 bases; junction bases outside the gene matches: 9. CDR3 region: CASSQEWGLAGGRSSYNEQFF. CDR3 DNA: TGTGCCAGCAGCCAAGAGTGGGGACTAGCGGGAGGTCGAAGCTCCTACAATGAGCAGTTCTTC.